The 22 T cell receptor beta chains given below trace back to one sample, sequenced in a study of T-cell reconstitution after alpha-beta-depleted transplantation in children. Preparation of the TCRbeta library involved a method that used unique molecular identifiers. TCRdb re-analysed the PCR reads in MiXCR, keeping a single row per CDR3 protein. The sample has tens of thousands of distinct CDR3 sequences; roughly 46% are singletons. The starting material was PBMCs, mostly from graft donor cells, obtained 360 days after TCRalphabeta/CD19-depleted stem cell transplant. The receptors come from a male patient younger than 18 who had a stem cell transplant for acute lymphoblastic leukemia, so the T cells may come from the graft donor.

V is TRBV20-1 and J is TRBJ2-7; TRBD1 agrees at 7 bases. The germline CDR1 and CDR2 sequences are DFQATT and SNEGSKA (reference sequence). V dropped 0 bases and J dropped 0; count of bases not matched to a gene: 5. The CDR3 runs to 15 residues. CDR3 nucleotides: TGCAGTGCTAGAGATAGGACAGGAAGCTCCTACGAGCAGTACTTC. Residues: CSARDRTGSSYEQYF.

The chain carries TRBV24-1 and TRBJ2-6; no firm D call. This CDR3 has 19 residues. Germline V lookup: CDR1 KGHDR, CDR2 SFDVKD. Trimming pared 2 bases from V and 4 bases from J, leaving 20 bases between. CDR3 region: CATSDSYLESRAGANVLTF. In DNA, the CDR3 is TGTGCCACCAGTGATTCCTACCTCGAATCTAGGGCAGGGGCCAACGTCCTGACTTTC.

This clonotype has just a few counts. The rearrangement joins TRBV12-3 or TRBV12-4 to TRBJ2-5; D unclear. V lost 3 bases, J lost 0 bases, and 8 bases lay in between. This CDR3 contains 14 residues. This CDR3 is CASSLQGYQETQYF. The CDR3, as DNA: TGTGCCAGCAGTTTGCAAGGGTACCAAGAGACCCAGTACTTC.

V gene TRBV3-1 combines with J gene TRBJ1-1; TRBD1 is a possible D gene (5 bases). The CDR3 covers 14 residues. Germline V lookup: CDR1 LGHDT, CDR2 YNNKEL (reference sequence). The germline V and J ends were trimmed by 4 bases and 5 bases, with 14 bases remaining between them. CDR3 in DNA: TGTGCCAGCAGCCCTGGTCTGGAGGGGACTGAAGCTTTCTTT. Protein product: CASSPGLEGTEAFF.

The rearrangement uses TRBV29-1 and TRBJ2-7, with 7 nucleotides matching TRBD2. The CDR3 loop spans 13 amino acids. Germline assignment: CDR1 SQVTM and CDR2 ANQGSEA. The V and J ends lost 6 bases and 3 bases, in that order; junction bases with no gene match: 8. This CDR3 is CSVVSGTLYEQYF. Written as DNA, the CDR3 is TGCAGCGTGGTGAGCGGGACCCTCTACGAGCAGTACTTC.

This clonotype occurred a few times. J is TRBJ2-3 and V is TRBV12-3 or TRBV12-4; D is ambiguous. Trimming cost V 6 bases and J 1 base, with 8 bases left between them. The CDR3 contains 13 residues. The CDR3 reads CASSPVGTDTQYF. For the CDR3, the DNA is TGTGCCAGCAGCCCAGTTGGCACAGATACGCAGTATTTT.

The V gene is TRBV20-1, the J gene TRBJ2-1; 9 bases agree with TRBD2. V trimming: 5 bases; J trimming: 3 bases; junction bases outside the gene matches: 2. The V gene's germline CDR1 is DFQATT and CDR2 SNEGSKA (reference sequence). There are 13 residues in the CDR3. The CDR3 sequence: CSAQRGVYNEQFF. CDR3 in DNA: TGCAGTGCTCAGCGGGGGGTCTACAATGAGCAGTTCTTC.

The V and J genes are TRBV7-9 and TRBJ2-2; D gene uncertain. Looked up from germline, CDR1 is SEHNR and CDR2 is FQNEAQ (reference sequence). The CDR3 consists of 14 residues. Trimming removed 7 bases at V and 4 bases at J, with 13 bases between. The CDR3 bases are TGTGCCAGCACCTTCTTGGTGACCACCGGGGAGCTGTTTTTT. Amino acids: CASTFLVTTGELFF.

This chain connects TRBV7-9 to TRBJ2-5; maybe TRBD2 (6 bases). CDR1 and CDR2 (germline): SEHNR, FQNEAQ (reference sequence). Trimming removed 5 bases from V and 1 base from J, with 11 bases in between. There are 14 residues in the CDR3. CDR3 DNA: TGTGCCAGCAGCCCACGGGACTCCCAAGAGACCCAGTACTTC. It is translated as CASSPRDSQETQYF.

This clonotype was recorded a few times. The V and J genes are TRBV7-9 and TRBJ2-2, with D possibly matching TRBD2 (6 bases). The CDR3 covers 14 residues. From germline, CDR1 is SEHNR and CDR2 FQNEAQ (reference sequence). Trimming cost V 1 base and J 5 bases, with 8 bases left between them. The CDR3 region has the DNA TGTGCCAGCAGCTTAGAGCGGGTAACCGGGGAGCTGTTTTTT. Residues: CASSLERVTGELFF. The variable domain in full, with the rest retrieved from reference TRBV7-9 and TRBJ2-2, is DTGVSQNPRHKITKRGQNVTFRCDPISEHNRLYWYRQTLGQGPEFLTYFQNEAQLEKSRLLSDRFSAERPKGSFSTLEIQRTEQGDSAMYLCASSLERVTGELFFGEGSRLTVL.

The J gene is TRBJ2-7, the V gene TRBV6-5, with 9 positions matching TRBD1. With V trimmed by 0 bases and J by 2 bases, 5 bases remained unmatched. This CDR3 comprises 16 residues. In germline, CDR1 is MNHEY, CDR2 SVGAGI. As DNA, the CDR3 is TGTGCCAGCAGTTACTCCCGGACAGGGGAGCCCTACGAGCAGTACTTC. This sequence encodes CASSYSRTGEPYEQYF.

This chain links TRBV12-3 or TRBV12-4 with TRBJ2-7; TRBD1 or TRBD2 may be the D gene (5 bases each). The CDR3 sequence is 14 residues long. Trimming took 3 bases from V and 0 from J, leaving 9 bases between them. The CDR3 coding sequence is TGTGCCAGCAGTTTGGGGACGTTCTCCTACGAGCAGTACTTC. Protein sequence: CASSLGTFSYEQYF.

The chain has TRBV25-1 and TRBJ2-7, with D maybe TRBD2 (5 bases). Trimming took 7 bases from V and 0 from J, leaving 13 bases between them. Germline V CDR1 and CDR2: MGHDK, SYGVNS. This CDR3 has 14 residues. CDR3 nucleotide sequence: TGTGCCAGCAATAAGGACTTCAGCTCCTACGAGCAGTACTTC. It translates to CASNKDFSSYEQYF.

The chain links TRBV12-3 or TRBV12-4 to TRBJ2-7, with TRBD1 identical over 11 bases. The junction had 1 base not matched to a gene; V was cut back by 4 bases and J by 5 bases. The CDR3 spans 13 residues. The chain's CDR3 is CASSWDRGDEQYF. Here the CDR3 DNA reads TGTGCCAGCAGTTGGGACAGGGGGGACGAGCAGTACTTC.

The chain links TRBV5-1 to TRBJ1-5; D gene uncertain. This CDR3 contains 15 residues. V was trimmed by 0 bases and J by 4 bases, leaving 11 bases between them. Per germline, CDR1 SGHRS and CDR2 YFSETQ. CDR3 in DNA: TGCGCCAGCAGCTTGGGCGCAGGAAGAAATCAGCCCCAGCATTTT. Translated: CASSLGAGRNQPQHF.

CDR3 bases: TGCAGTGCTAGAGATAGGGGGACCGACAATGAGCAGTTCTTC. Its protein product is CSARDRGTDNEQFF. The chain employs TRBV20-1 and TRBJ2-1; D possibly corresponds to TRBD1 (6 bases). The germline V gene has CDR1 DFQATT and CDR2 SNEGSKA (reference sequence). The germline V and J ends were trimmed by 0 bases and 5 bases, with 11 bases remaining between them. This CDR3 has 14 amino acids.

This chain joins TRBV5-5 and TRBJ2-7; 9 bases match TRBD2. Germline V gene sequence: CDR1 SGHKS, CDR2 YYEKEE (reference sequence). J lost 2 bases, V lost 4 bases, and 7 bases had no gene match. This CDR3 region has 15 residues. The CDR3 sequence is CASSQRLAETYEQYF. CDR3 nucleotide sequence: TGTGCCAGCAGCCAGAGACTAGCGGAAACCTACGAGCAGTACTTC. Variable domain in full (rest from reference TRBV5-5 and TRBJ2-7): DAGVTQSPTHLIKTRGQQVTLRCSPISGHKSVSWYQQVLGQGPQFIFQYYEKEERGRGNFPDRFSARQFPNYSSELNVNALLLGDSALYLCASSQRLAETYEQYFGPGTRLTVT.

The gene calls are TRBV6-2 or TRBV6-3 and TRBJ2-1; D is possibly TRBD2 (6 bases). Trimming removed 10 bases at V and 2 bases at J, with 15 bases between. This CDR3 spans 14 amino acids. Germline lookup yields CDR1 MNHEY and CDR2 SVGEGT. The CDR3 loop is CATWGDPPYNEQFF. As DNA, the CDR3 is TGTGCCACTTGGGGGGACCCCCCCTACAATGAGCAGTTCTTC.

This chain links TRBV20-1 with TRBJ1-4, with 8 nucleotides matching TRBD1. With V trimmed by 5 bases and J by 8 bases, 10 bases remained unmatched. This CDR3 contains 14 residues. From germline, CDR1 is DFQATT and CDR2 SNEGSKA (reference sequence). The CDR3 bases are TGCAGTGCTCCGCCGACAGGGGACGGAGAAAAACTGTTTTTT. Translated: CSAPPTGDGEKLFF.

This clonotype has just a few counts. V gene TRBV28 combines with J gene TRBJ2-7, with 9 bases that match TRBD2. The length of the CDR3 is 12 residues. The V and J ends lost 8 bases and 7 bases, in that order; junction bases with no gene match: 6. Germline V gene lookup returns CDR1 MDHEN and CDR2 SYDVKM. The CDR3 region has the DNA TGTGCCAGCCACGGACTAGCGTGGGAGCAGTACTTC. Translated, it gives CASHGLAWEQYF.

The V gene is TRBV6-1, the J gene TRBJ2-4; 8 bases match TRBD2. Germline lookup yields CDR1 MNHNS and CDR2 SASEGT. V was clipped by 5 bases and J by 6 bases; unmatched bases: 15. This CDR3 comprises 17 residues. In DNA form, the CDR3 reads TGTGCCAGCAGTCAGGAAGGAACCGGGACTAGACTAAACATTCAGTACTTC. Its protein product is CASSQEGTGTRLNIQYF.

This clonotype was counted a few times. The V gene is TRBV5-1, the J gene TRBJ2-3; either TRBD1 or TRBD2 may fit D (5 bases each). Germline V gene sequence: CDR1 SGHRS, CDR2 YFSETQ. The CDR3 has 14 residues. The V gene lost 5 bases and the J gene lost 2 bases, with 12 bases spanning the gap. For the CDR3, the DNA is TGCGCCAGCAGTAATGAGGGACCCACAGATACGCAGTATTTT. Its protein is CASSNEGPTDTQYF.